A selection of T cell receptor beta chains follows, all from one sample in a study of cytomegalovirus exposure and HLA in healthy donors. Sequenced by immunoSEQ multiplex PCR; TCRdb stores in-frame clones only, minus some. Of 82,000 or so clones in the sample, around a tenth were seen once. The sequenced material came from PBMCs. The receptors originated from a man between 60 and 75 years old in good health and CMV-seropositive. Both conserved end residues are part of each CDR3. A D gene is named only where the DNA matches it firmly. Size values are once, few and many counts, or a class for expanded clones, and some rows have none.

D: -; size: -; V: TRBV30; J: TRBJ1-2; DNA: TGTGCCCACTCGGGGGGCTATGGCTACACCTTC; CDR3: CAHSGGYGYTF
D: TRBD1; size: few; V: TRBV29-1; J: TRBJ2-2; DNA: TGCAGCGTGGCTCAGACAGGGGACACCGGGGAGCTGTTTTTT; CDR3: CSVAQTGDTGELFF
D: -; size: -; V: TRBV9; J: TRBJ2-1; DNA: TGTGCCAGCAGCGCTACAGGGTATTCCTACAATGAGCAGTTCTTC; CDR3: CASSATGYSYNEQFF
D: -; size: few; V: TRBV28; J: TRBJ2-7; DNA: TGTGCCAGCAGTTTAGGGGGGAGGTGGAACGAGCAGTACTTC; CDR3: CASSLGGRWNEQYF
D: -; size: few; V: TRBV7-2; J: TRBJ1-2; DNA: TGTGCCAGCAGCTTGGAGGTTGGGGGGGCCTATGGCTACACCTTC; CDR3: CASSLEVGGAYGYTF
D: -; size: few; V: TRBV14; J: TRBJ1-4; DNA: TGTGCCAGCAGCCCAAGACTATATGAAAAACTGTTTTTT; CDR3: CASSPRLYEKLFF
D: TRBD1; size: -; V: TRBV5-6; J: TRBJ1-6; DNA: TGTGCCAGCAGCCTAAGGGACAGGGGTAATTCACCCCTCCACTTT; CDR3: CASSLRDRGNSPLHF
D: TRBD1; size: -; V: TRBV5-5; J: TRBJ2-4; DNA: TGTGCCAGCAGCCCGGGACAGGGGGCAGGGGACATTCAGTACTTC; CDR3: CASSPGQGAGDIQYF
D: -; size: -; V: TRBV15; J: TRBJ2-1; DNA: TGTGCCACCAGCCGGAGGACAGCTTACAATGAGCAGTTCTTC; CDR3: CATSRRTAYNEQFF
D: -; size: few; V: TRBV7-2; J: TRBJ2-3; DNA: TGTGCCAGCAGCTTAGGTCGGCAGGGGCCGGGCACAGATACGCAGTATTTT; CDR3: CASSLGRQGPGTDTQYF
D: -; size: few; V: TRBV21-1; J: TRBJ1-5; DNA: TGTGCCAGCACCCTCAGGGGGCAGGGCAATCAGCCCCAGCATTTT; CDR3: CASTLRGQGNQPQHF
D: -; size: -; V: TRBV4-1; J: TRBJ1-2; DNA: TGCGCCAGCAGCCAACCCCGAGAAACGTTAGGCTACACCTTC; CDR3: CASSQPRETLGYTF
D: -; size: few; V: TRBV30; J: TRBJ1-6; DNA: TGTGCCTGGAGTGTTCTATCACCCCTCCACTTT; CDR3: CAWSVLSPLHF
D: TRBD1; size: few; V: TRBV30; J: TRBJ1-4; DNA: TGTGCCTGGGAAAAGCCGGGACAGATTGAAAAACTGTTTTTT; CDR3: CAWEKPGQIEKLFF
D: -; size: few; V: TRBV5-1; J: TRBJ1-1; DNA: TGCGCCAGCAGCTTCGGGCAGGGTGACACTGAAGCTTTCTTT; CDR3: CASSFGQGDTEAFF
D: -; size: few; V: TRBV4-1; J: TRBJ1-5; DNA: TGCGCCAGCAGCCAGTCGGGGAGCAATCAGCCCCAGCATTTT; CDR3: CASSQSGSNQPQHF
D: -; size: few; V: TRBV5-1; J: TRBJ2-5; DNA: TGCGCCAGCAGCTTATTACAGAAAGAGACCCAGTACTTC; CDR3: CASSLLQKETQYF
D: -; size: -; V: TRBV30; J: TRBJ1-1; DNA: TGTGCCTGGAGTGTCAATGGGGCCAGTGAAGCTTTCTTT; CDR3: CAWSVNGASEAFF
D: TRBD1; size: few; V: TRBV19; J: TRBJ2-7; DNA: TGTGCCAGTAGTACGGGGACAGGGAGGCACGAGCAGTACTTC; CDR3: CASSTGTGRHEQYF
D: -; size: -; V: TRBV7-3; J: TRBJ1-1; DNA: TGTGCCAGCAGCTTAACGGAGGGGATCGGCACTGAAGCTTTCTTT; CDR3: CASSLTEGIGTEAFF
D: -; size: few; V: TRBV15; J: TRBJ2-5; DNA: TGTGCCACCAGCAGAGATAGGGGGGGCGGGGAGACCCAGTACTTC; CDR3: CATSRDRGGGETQYF
D: TRBD2; size: -; V: TRBV2; J: TRBJ2-3; DNA: TGTGCCAGCAATCTGGGGGGGGGAACAGATACGCAGTATTTT; CDR3: CASNLGGGTDTQYF
D: -; size: few; V: TRBV7-7; J: TRBJ1-1; DNA: TGTGCTAGCAGCGCGACTGTGAACACTGAAGCTTTCTTT; CDR3: CASSATVNTEAFF
D: -; size: -; V: TRBV6-1; J: TRBJ1-5; DNA: TGTGCCAGCAGTGGGGGCGAAAATCAGCCCCAGCATTTT; CDR3: CASSGGENQPQHF
D: -; size: -; V: TRBV5-1; J: TRBJ2-4; DNA: TGCGCCAGCAGCTTGGCGGTTGAGGCGAACATTCAGTACTTC; CDR3: CASSLAVEANIQYF
D: TRBD1; size: few; V: TRBV5-1; J: TRBJ2-3; DNA: TGCGCCAGCAGCCCAGACAATAGACCGGGACAGAGCACAGATACGCAGTATTTT; CDR3: CASSPDNRPGQSTDTQYF